In this sample, the clone carrying this T cell receptor (beta chain) turned up many times. The antigen is undetermined. Amplified material comprised TCR beta CDR3 regions derived from RNA transcripts. A first-round RT-PCR used HTBI primers, followed by a second-round multiplex PCR. Via MiXCR, TCRdb re-called the multiplex PCR reads, giving one row per CDR3 protein. The table has about 550,000 distinct CDR3 sequences, roughly 40% seen once; the top ten hold about 4%. The entry originates in a study of Graves' ophthalmopathy and Graves' hyperthyroidism. Study as a whole: Stable hyperthyroidism denotes an absence of ophthalmopathy throughout 18 months of follow-up. The study's findings and limits: Most expanded clonotypes in thyroid above 0.001 frequency also showed up in blood.

CDR3 length: 17 amino acids. The germline V and J ends were trimmed by 4 bases and 0 bases, with 18 bases remaining between them. Germline CDR1 is LNHDA and CDR2 is SQIVND (reference sequence). The sample was peripheral blood or thyroid tissue (not recorded which). V is TRBV19 and J is TRBJ1-1, with D uncertain. This receptor was obtained from an adult man with Graves' hyperthyroidism. The CDR3 here is CASSTVLVRAMNTEAFF. CDR3 bases: TGTGCCAGTAGTACAGTTCTCGTCCGGGCCATGAACACTGAAGCTTTCTTT.